The next 16 T cell receptor beta chains were all read from a single sample in a study of T and B cells in COVID-19 patients. Multiplex PCR with BIOMED2 TRB-A/B primer pools amplified TRB rearrangements. In TCRdb, the multiplex PCR reads were re-called with MiXCR into one record per CDR3 protein. Among more than 15,000 distinct CDR3 sequences, 25% to 35% were seen once, and the ten largest hold 4% to 4.5%. Each TRB amplification used about 250-550 ng of genomic DNA from blood. The sample comprised blood. The receptors originated from a human donor who had recovered from COVID-19.

This clonotype was picked up a small number of times. The gene calls are TRBV10-3 and TRBJ1-2, with 7 bases fitting TRBD1. V dropped 6 bases and J dropped 4; count of bases not matched to a gene: 11. CDR3 length equals 15 residues. Germline V gene data show CDR1 as ENHRY and CDR2 as SYGVKD. In DNA, the CDR3 is TGTGCCATCAGCGGAACAGGGGAGGCGGGCTATGGCTACACCTTC. Its protein is CAISGTGEAGYGYTF.

The chain carries TRBV5-4 and TRBJ1-2, with D tentatively TRBD1 (5 bases). The CDR3 runs to 13 residues. Deletions cut 4 bases from V and 4 bases from J, with 11 bases between. Per the germline V gene, CDR1 is SGHNT and CDR2 is YYREEE (reference sequence). The CDR3: CASSRDGSYGYTF. DNA of the CDR3: TGTGCCAGCAGCCGGGACGGAAGCTATGGCTACACCTTC.

This clonotype was seen only a few times. V is TRBV6-2 or TRBV6-3 and J is TRBJ1-1; D unclear. CDR3 size: 15 residues. Per germline, CDR1 MNHEY and CDR2 SVGEGT. Trimming cost V 5 bases and J 0 bases, with 13 bases left between them. The CDR3 sequence is CASSPSGGMNTEAFF. The CDR3, as DNA: TGTGCCAGCAGTCCATCAGGCGGAATGAACACTGAAGCTTTCTTT.

This clonotype has a handful of counts. The CDR3 sequence is CASSPSAGSGTEAFF. In DNA form, the CDR3 reads TGTGCCAGCTCACCATCCGCGGGATCGGGGACTGAAGCTTTCTTT. V gene TRBV18 combines with J gene TRBJ1-1; no clear D. CDR3 length: 15 residues. Germline CDR1 is KGHSH and CDR2 is LQKENI. V lost 2 bases to trimming and J lost 5 bases, with 15 bases between them. Full variable domain (remainder filled in from reference TRBV18 and TRBJ1-1): NAGVMQNPRHLVRRRGQEARLRCSPMKGHSHVYWYRQLPEEGLKFMVYLQKENIIDESGMPKERFSAEFPKEGPSILRIQQVVRGDSAAYFCASSPSAGSGTEAFFGQGTRLTVV.

The V gene is TRBV6-2 or TRBV6-3, the J gene TRBJ2-1; TRBD1 is a possible D gene (6 bases). Germline V lookup: CDR1 MNHEY, CDR2 SVGEGT. Trimming cost V 2 bases and J 9 bases, with 11 bases left between them. There are 13 residues in the CDR3. The CDR3 reads CASSYQQGAEQFF. In nucleotides, the CDR3 is TGTGCCAGCAGTTACCAACAGGGCGCTGAGCAGTTCTTC.

This chain joins TRBV7-2 and TRBJ1-6; no firm D call. V lost 1 base to trimming and J lost 10 bases, with 14 bases between them. This CDR3 spans 15 amino acids. Germline CDR1 SGHTA, CDR2 FQGNSA. CDR3 sequence reads: CASSLGHRVGSPLHF. The CDR3 region has the DNA TGTGCCAGCAGCTTAGGGCACCGGGTGGGGTCACCCCTCCACTTT.

The J gene is TRBJ2-5, the V gene TRBV7-4; 7 bases align to TRBD2. The CDR3 runs to 14 residues. V lost 2 bases to trimming and J lost 5 bases; unmatched junction nucleotides: 5. The germline gives CDR1 SGHVT, CDR2 SQSDAQ. This chain's CDR3 is CASSLWEGRETQYF. The DNA of the CDR3 is TGTGCCAGCAGCTTATGGGAGGGAAGGGAGACCCAGTACTTC.

This clonotype is categorized as medium-sized. The gene calls are TRBV29-1 and TRBJ2-1; D is unclear. The germline V gene encodes CDR1 SQVTM and CDR2 ANQGSEA. The CDR3 extends over 14 amino acids. Trimming removed 2 bases from V and 6 bases from J, with 14 bases in between. CDR3 amino acids: CSVEKGSLGNEQFF. The CDR3 DNA reads TGCAGCGTTGAAAAGGGAAGCTTGGGCAATGAGCAGTTCTTC.

In this sample, this clonotype turned up many times. CDR3 sequence (DNA): TGTGCCAGCAGGGTGGGGGGAAGCTCCTACGAGCAGTACTTC. This sequence encodes CASRVGGSSYEQYF. The chain uses TRBV6-5 and TRBJ2-7; possible D gene TRBD2, 6 bases. Germline V gives CDR1 MNHEY, CDR2 SVGAGI. V was clipped by 6 bases and J by 0 bases, with 12 bases between them. The CDR3 runs 14 residues.

In its sample, this clonotype was seen a few times. The rearrangement links TRBV7-2 to TRBJ1-2; TRBD1 agrees at 10 bases. Germline V gene lookup returns CDR1 SGHTA and CDR2 FQGNSA. The CDR3 totals 15 residues. The J segment lost 3 bases and the V segment lost 6 bases, leaving 7 bases of the junction unmatched. CDR3 loop: CASRPDRGQDYGYTF. The DNA for the CDR3 is TGTGCCAGCAGACCAGACAGGGGGCAAGACTATGGCTACACCTTC.

The genes are TRBV4-1 and TRBJ2-3, with D tentatively TRBD2 (5 bases). Germline lookup yields CDR1 MGHRA and CDR2 YSYEKL. The V gene lost 0 bases and the J gene lost 0 bases, with 13 bases spanning the gap. The CDR3 runs to 17 residues. In nucleotides, the CDR3 is TGCGCCAGCAGCCAAGATATAAGGACTCCTAGCACAGATACGCAGTATTTT. Translated: CASSQDIRTPSTDTQYF.

By sample share, this clonotype is medium-sized. This chain joins TRBV6-2 or TRBV6-3 and TRBJ2-3; D gene unclear. This CDR3 has 11 amino acids. The V end was cut by 4 bases, the J end by 2 bases, with 1 base between. Looked up from germline, CDR1 is MNHEY and CDR2 is SVGEGT. CDR3 sequence (DNA): TGTGCCAGCAGTTCCACAGATACGCAGTATTTT. Translated, it gives CASSSTDTQYF.

In its sample, this clonotype was seen many times. Here the CDR3 DNA reads TGTGCCAGTAGTATTCAAGGGTTCTATGGCTACACCTTC. It encodes CASSIQGFYGYTF. This chain links TRBV19 with TRBJ1-2; D is undetermined. V was clipped by 3 bases and J by 4 bases, with 9 bases between them. This CDR3 is built from 13 residues. In germline, CDR1 is LNHDA, CDR2 SQIVND (reference sequence).

The chain carries TRBV12-3 or TRBV12-4 and TRBJ2-7; a weak D match, TRBD1 (6 bases). This CDR3 spans 14 amino acids. Trimming took off 6 bases at V and 0 bases at J, with 12 bases between the two ends. The CDR3 DNA follows: TGTGCCAGCAGCACAGGGAGTAACTCCTACGAGCAGTACTTC. Translating gives CASSTGSNSYEQYF.

This chain links TRBV11-1 with TRBJ2-2; TRBD1 matches 7 bases. J gave up 0 bases and V 4 bases, and 2 bases lay outside the gene matches. CDR1 is SGHAT, CDR2 FQDESV, per germline (reference sequence). The CDR3 has 15 residues. The DNA of the CDR3 is TGTGCCAGCAGCTACGGGACAGCGAACACCGGGGAGCTGTTTTTT. Encoded protein: CASSYGTANTGELFF.

The genes are TRBV29-1 and TRBJ1-1; D may be TRBD1 (5 bases). The V gene's germline CDR1 is SQVTM and CDR2 ANQGSEA. V was trimmed by 4 bases and J by 4 bases, leaving 13 bases between them. This CDR3 region has 13 residues. Written as DNA, the CDR3 is TGCAGCGTTGGGGGGGGGGGGGTCACTGAAGCTTTCTTT. Its protein is CSVGGGGVTEAFF.